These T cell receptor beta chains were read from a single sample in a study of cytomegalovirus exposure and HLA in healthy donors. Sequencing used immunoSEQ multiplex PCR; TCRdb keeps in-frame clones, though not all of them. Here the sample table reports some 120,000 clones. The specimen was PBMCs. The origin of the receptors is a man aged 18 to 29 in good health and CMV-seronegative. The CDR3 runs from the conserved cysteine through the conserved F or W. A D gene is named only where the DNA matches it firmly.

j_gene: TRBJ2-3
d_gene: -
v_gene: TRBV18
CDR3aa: CASSPPGADTQYF
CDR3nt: TGTGCCAGCTCACCACCGGGCGCAGATACGCAGTATTTT

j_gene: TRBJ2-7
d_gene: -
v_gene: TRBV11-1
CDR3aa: CASRGAGREYF
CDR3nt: TGTGCCAGCAGAGGGGCGGGGCGGGAGTACTTC

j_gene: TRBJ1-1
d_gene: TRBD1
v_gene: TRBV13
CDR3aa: CASNPDRVGTMNTEAFF
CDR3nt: TGTGCCAGCAACCCGGACAGGGTGGGGACGATGAACACTGAAGCTTTCTTT

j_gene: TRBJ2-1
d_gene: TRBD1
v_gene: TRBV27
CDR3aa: CASSLFTGALMDEQFF
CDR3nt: TGTGCCAGCAGTTTATTCACAGGGGCGTTAATGGATGAGCAGTTCTTC

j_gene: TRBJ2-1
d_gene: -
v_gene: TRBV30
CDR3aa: CACPRSSSYNEQFF
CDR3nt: TGTGCCTGTCCTAGGTCGAGCTCCTACAATGAGCAGTTCTTC

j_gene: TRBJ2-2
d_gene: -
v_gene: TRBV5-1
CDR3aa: CASSPSETSTTGELFF
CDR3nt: TGCGCCAGCAGCCCTTCTGAGACTAGTACGACCGGGGAGCTGTTTTTT

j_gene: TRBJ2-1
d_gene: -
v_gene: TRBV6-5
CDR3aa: CASSLPGANEQFF
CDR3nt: TGTGCCAGCAGTCTCCCCGGTGCCAATGAGCAGTTCTTC

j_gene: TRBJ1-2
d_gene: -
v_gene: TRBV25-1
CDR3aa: CASSESGADRIRLGYTF
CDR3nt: TGTGCCAGCAGTGAATCGGGTGCTGATAGGATCCGCCTTGGCTACACCTTC

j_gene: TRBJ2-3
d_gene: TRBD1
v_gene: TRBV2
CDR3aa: CASSDDRVANTQYF
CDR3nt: TGTGCCAGCAGCGACGACAGGGTGGCGAATACGCAGTATTTT

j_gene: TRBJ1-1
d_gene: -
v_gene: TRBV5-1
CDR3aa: CASSTRTPQNTEAFF
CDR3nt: TGCGCCAGCAGCACGAGGACACCGCAAAACACTGAAGCTTTCTTT

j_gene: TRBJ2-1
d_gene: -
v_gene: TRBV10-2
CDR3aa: CASSLSTTPSYNEQFF
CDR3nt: TGCGCCAGCAGTCTCTCAACGACACCTTCCTACAATGAGCAGTTCTTC

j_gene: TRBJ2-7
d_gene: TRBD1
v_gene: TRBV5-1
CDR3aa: CASGQTGSSYEQYF
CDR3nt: TGCGCCAGCGGTCAGACAGGGTCTTCCTACGAGCAGTACTTC

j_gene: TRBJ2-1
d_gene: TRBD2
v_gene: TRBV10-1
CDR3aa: CASKGTSGTNEQFF
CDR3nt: TGCGCCAGCAAGGGGACTAGCGGGACAAATGAGCAGTTCTTC

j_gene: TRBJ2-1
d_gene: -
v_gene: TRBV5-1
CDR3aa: CASSLAGGPNEQFF
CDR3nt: TGCGCCAGCAGCTTGGCCGGGGGACCCAATGAGCAGTTCTTC

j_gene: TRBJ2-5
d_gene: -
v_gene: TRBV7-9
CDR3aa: CASSLIAPGEQYF
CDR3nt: TGTGCCAGCAGCTTAATAGCCCCAGGGGAGCAGTACTTC

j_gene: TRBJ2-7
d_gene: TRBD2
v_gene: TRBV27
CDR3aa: CASSPGSGRLSYEQYF
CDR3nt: TGTGCCAGCAGTCCTGGTAGCGGGAGGCTCTCCTACGAGCAGTACTTC

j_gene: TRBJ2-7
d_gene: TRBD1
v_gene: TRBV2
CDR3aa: CASGGQGREQYF
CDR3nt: TGTGCCAGCGGGGGACAGGGTCGCGAGCAGTACTTC

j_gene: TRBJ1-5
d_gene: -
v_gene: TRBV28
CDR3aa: CASSPRPGGPQHF
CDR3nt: TGTGCCAGCAGTCCGCGTCCCGGCGGGCCCCAGCATTTT

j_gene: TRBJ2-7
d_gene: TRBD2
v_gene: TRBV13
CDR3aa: CASSFHRPGTSGGTSYEQYF
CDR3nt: TGTGCCAGCAGCTTCCACCGCCCCGGGACTAGCGGGGGGACCTCCTACGAGCAGTACTTC

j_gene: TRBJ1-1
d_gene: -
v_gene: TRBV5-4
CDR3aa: CASNVRGPNTEAFF
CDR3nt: TGTGCCAGCAACGTCAGGGGACCGAACACTGAAGCTTTCTTT

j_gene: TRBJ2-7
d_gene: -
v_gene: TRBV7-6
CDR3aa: CASSADQNYNEQYF
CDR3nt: TGTGCCAGCAGCGCAGATCAGAATTATAACGAGCAGTACTTC

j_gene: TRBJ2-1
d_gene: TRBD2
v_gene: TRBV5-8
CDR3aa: CASSQRTGLAGGNEQFF
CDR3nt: TGTGCCAGCAGCCAGAGAACAGGACTAGCGGGGGGCAATGAGCAGTTCTTC

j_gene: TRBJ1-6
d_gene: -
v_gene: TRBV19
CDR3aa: CASSRRQTNSPLHF
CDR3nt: TGTGCCAGTAGTAGGAGGCAGACAAACTCACCCCTCCACTTT

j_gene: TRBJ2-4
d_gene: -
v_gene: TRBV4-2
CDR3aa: CASSPGASHKNIQYF
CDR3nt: TGTGCCAGCAGTCCTGGTGCGAGCCACAAAAACATTCAGTACTTC

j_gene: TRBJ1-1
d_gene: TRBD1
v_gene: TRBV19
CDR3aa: CASGTGGTEAFF
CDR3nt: TGTGCCAGCGGGACAGGGGGGACTGAAGCTTTCTTT

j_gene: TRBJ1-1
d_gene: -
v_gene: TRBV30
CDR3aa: CAWTLTGGGTEAFF
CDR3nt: TGTGCCTGGACGTTGACAGGTGGTGGAACTGAAGCTTTCTTT

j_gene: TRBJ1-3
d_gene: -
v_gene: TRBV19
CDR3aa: CASTRDTRNTIYF
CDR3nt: TGTGCCAGTACCCGGGACACCAGAAACACCATATATTTT

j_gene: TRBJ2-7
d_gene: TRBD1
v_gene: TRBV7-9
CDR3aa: CASSSMTGGEQYF
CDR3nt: TGTGCCAGCAGCTCCATGACAGGGGGCGAGCAGTACTTC

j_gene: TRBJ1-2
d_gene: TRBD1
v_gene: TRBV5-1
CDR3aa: CASSTTGGAGYGYTF
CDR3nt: TGCGCCAGCAGCACGACAGGGGGCGCTGGCTATGGCTACACCTTC

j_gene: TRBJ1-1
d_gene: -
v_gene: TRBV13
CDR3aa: CASSLNGAEAFF
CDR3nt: TGTGCCAGCAGCTTAAACGGGGCTGAAGCTTTCTTT

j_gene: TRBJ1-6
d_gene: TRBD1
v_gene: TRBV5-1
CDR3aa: CASGTADNSPLHF
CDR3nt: TGCGCCAGCGGGACAGCAGATAATTCACCCCTCCACTTT

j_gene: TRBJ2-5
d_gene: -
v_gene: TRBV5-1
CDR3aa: CASTKTTGDEETQYF
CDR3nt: TGCGCCAGCACTAAAACCACGGGGGACGAAGAGACCCAGTACTTC

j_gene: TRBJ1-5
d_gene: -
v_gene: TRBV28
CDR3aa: CASSGPMYRGKSNQPQHF
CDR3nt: TGTGCCAGCAGCGGACCGATGTACCGGGGGAAGAGCAATCAGCCCCAGCATTTT

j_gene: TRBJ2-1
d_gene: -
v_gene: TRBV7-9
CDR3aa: CASSFLDYGNEQFF
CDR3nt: TGTGCCAGCAGCTTTCTCGACTACGGCAATGAGCAGTTCTTC

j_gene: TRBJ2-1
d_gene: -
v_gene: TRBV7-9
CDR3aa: CASSLGRMGEFYNEQFF
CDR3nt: TGTGCCAGCAGCTTAGGGCGTATGGGAGAATTTTACAATGAGCAGTTCTTC

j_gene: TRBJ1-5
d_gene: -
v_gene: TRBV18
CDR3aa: CASSPLRTSNQPQHF
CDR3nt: TGTGCCAGCTCACCACTACGGACAAGCAATCAGCCCCAGCATTTT

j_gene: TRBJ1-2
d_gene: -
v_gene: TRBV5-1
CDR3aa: CASSLATKGQDWFGGYTF
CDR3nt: TGCGCCAGCAGCTTGGCCACCAAGGGGCAAGATTGGTTCGGAGGCTACACCTTC

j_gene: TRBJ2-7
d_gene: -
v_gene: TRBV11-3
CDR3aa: CASSLGGPYEQYF
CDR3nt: TGTGCCAGCAGCTTGGGGGGTCCCTACGAGCAGTACTTC

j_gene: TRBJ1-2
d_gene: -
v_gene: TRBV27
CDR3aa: CASSLYGGADKLYTF
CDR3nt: TGTGCCAGCAGTTTATATGGGGGGGCAGACAAGCTGTACACCTTC

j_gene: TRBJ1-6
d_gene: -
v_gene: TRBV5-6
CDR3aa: CASSFGKGGTSYNSPLHF
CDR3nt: TGTGCCAGCAGCTTCGGAAAGGGAGGGACATCCTATAATTCACCCCTCCACTTT

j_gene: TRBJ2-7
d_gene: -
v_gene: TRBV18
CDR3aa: CASSPLESYEQYF
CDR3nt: TGTGCCAGCTCACCACTTGAGTCCTACGAGCAGTACTTC

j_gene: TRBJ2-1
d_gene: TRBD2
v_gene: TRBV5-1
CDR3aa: CASSLLTSGEDEQFF
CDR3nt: TGCGCCAGCAGCTTGTTGACTAGCGGGGAGGATGAGCAGTTCTTC

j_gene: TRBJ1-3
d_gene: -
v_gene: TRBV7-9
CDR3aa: CASSSSSGGRRHF
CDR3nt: TGTGCCAGCAGCTCGTCATCGGGGGGTCGCCGGCATTTT

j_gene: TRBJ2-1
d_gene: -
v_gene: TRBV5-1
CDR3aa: CASSSEGGEQFF
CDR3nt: TGCGCCAGCAGCTCGGAGGGTGGGGAGCAGTTCTTC

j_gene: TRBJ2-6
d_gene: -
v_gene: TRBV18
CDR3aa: CASSPGAPGANVLTF
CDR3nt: TGTGCCAGCTCACCAGGGGCCCCCGGGGCCAACGTCCTGACTTTC

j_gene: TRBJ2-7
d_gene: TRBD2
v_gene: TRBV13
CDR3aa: CASSPVRGGRHEQYF
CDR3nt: TGTGCCAGCAGTCCCGTCCGGGGGGGCCGGCACGAGCAGTACTTC

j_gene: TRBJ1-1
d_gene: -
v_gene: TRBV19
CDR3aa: CASSIKGQGRGEAFF
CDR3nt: TGTGCCAGTAGTATCAAGGGTCAGGGCAGGGGTGAAGCTTTCTTT

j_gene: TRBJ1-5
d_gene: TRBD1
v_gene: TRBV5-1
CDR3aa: CASSQGQLNQPQHF
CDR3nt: TGCGCCAGCAGCCAGGGACAGCTCAATCAGCCCCAGCATTTT